One sample yielded the 2 T cell receptor beta chains listed below, sequenced in a study of early T cells in non-severe SARS-CoV-2 infection. From the 5' RACE reads, TCRdb called clonotypes with MiXCR, one entry per CDR3 protein. This table holds tens of thousands of distinct CDR3 sequences, around 6% found once. The sample consisted of whole blood. Receptors were obtained from an adult who was a healthcare worker with PCR-confirmed SARS-CoV-2 infection or an uninfected control (not recorded which).

In its sample, this clonotype was seen many times. V usage is TRBV5-4 and J usage is TRBJ2-5; 8 nucleotides line up with TRBD1. Germline V gene data show CDR1 as SGHNT and CDR2 as YYREEE (reference sequence). With V trimmed by 2 bases and J by 4 bases, 7 bases remained unmatched. This CDR3 is 15 amino acids long. The CDR3 loop reads CASSFLLQGGETQYF. CDR3 DNA sequence: TGTGCCAGCAGCTTCCTCTTACAGGGGGGAGAGACCCAGTACTTC.

This clonotype was counted at least ten times. The gene calls are TRBV27 and TRBJ1-5; no reliable D call. The germline V gene encodes CDR1 MNHEY and CDR2 SMNVEV (reference sequence). The CDR3 covers 14 residues. The germline V and J ends were trimmed by 6 bases and 0 bases, with 9 bases remaining between them. Here the CDR3 reads CASRSTSSNQPQHF. CDR3 coding DNA: TGTGCCAGCAGGTCTACATCTAGCAATCAGCCCCAGCATTTT.